This T cell receptor beta chain was identified in a study of Graves' ophthalmopathy and Graves' hyperthyroidism. General study points: With a specificity of just under 75% and a sensitivity of around 70%, the model predicted ophthalmopathy progression. Distinction of ophthalmopathy from stable hyperthyroidism by a 13-signature model reached 87.88% sensitivity and roughly 78% specificity.

This clonotype has a count of ten or more. Its antigen is unidentified. Amplifying from RNA transcripts, the study obtained TCR beta CDR3 regions. HTBI primers primed a first-round RT-PCR, and a second-round multiplex PCR followed. MiXCR, run by TCRdb on the multiplex PCR reads, gives a single entry per CDR3 protein. The sample contains approximately 700,000 distinct CDR3 sequences, approximately 39% of which appear only once. CDR3 length equals 15 residues. The V end was cut by 4 bases, the J end by 2 bases, with 16 bases between. Germline loops: CDR1 SGDLS, CDR2 YYNGEE. The sample consisted of peripheral blood. The V gene is TRBV9, the J gene TRBJ2-7; TRBD2 is a possible D gene (5 bases). This receptor was identified in an adult man with Graves' ophthalmopathy. The CDR3 DNA follows: TGTGCCAGCAGCCCCAGCGGTTCCGGGACCTACGAGCAGTACTTC. Protein product: CASSPSGSGTYEQYF.